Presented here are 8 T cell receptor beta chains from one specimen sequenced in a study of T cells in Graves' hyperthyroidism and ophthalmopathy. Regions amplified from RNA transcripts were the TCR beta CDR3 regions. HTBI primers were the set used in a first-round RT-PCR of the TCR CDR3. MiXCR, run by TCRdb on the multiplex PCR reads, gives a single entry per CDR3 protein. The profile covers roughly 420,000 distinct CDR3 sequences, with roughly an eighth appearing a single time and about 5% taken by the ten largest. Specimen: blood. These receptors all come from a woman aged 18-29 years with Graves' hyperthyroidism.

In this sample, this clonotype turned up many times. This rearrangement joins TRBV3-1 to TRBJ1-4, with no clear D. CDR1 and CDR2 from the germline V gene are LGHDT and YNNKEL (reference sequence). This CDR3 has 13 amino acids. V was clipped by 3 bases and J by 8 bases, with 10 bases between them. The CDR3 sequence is CASSHEGVEKLFF. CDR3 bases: TGTGCCAGCAGCCACGAAGGTGTGGAAAAACTGTTTTTT.

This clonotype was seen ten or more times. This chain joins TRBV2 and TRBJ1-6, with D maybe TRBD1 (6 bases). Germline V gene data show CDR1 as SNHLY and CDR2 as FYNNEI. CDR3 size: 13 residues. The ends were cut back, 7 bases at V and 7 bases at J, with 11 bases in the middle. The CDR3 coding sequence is TGTGCCAGCAAGGGGGATTGGAATTCACCCCTCCACTTT. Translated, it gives CASKGDWNSPLHF.

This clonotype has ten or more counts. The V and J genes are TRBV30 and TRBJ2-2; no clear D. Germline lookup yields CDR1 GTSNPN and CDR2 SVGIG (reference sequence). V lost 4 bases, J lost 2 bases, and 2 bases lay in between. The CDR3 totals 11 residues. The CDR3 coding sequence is TGTGCCTGGACTAACACCGGGGAGCTGTTTTTT. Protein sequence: CAWTNTGELFF.

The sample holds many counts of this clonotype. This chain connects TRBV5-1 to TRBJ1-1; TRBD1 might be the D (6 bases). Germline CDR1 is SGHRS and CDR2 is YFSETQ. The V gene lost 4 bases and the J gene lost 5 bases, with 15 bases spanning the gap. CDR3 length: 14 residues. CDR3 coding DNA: TGCGCCAGCAGCGAACAGGGCGGTGGGACTGAAGCTTTCTTT. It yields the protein CASSEQGGGTEAFF.

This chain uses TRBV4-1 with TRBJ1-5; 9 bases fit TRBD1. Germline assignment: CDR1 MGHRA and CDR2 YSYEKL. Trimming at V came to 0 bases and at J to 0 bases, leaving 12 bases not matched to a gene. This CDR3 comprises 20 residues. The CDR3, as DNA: TGCGCCAGCAGCCAAGATATTCGGACAGGGGATTATTATAGCAATCAGCCCCAGCATTTT. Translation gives CASSQDIRTGDYYSNQPQHF.

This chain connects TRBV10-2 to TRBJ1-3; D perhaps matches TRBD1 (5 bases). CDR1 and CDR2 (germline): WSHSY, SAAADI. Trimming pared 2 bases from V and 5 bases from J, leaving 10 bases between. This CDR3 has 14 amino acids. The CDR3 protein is CASSEGTVRNTIYF. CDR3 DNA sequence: TGCGCCAGCAGTGAGGGGACGGTTAGAAACACCATATATTTT.

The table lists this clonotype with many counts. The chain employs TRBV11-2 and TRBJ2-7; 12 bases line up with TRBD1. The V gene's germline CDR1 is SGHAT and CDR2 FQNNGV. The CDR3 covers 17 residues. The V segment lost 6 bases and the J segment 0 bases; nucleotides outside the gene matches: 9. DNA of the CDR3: TGTGCCAGCAGTTTGGGACAGGGGGCGACCAACTCCTACGAGCAGTACTTC. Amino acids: CASSLGQGATNSYEQYF.

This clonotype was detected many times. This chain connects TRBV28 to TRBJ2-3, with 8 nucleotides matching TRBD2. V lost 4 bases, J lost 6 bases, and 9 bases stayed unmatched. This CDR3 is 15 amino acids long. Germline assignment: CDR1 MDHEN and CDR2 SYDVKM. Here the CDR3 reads CASSSIAGPRDTQYF. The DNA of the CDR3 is TGTGCCAGCAGTTCCATAGCGGGGCCCAGGGATACGCAGTATTTT.